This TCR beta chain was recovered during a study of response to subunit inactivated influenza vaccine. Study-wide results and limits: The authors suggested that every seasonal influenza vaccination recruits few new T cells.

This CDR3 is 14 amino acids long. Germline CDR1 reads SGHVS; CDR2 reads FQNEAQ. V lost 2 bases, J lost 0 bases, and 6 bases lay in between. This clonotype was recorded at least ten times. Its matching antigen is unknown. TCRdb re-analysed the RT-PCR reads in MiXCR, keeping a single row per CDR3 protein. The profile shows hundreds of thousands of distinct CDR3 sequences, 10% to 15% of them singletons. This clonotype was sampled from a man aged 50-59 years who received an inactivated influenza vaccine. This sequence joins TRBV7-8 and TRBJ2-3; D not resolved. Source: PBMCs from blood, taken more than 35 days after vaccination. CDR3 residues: CASSLFVSTDTQYF. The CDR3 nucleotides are TGTGCCAGCAGCTTATTTGTGAGCACAGATACGCAGTATTTT.